These 27 T cell receptor beta chains came from one sample sequenced in a study of cytomegalovirus exposure and HLA in healthy donors. Primers included in the PCR were 60 Vbeta and 13 Jbeta primers. Data came from immunoSEQ multiplex PCR; TCRdb stores just in-frame clones and leaves some out. The profile covers some 120,000 clones, with around three quarters appearing a single time and 1.2% taken by the ten largest. Sequenced: PBMCs. The receptors originated from a female donor in good health and CMV-seronegative.

A few counts support this clone. V is TRBV30 and J is TRBJ2-1; 8 nucleotides line up with TRBD2. This CDR3 has 14 amino acids. Germline CDR1 is GTSNPN and CDR2 is SVGIG (reference sequence). The junction had 7 bases not matched to a gene; V was cut back by 0 bases and J by 9 bases. The chain's CDR3 is CAWSVAGGGSEQFF. CDR3 coding DNA: TGTGCCTGGAGTGTTGCCGGGGGGGGGAGTGAGCAGTTCTTC. Full variable domain (missing parts from reference TRBV30 and TRBJ2-1): SQTIHQWPATLVQPVGSPLSLECTVEGTSNPNLYWYRQAAGRGLQLLFYSVGIGQISSEVPQNLSASRPQDRQFILSSKKLLLSDSGFYLCAWSVAGGGSEQFFGPGTRLTVL.

This clone has more than one count but fewer than ten. The chain carries TRBV2 and TRBJ2-5; D perhaps matches TRBD2 (7 bases). V was cut by 10 bases and J by 13 bases, with 25 bases left in between. This CDR3 comprises 13 residues. CDR1 and CDR2 from the germline V gene are SNHLY and FYNNEI. CDR3 protein: CATAGGGGPGGYF. In DNA form, the CDR3 reads TGTGCCACCGCCGGAGGCGGGGGCCCGGGAGGGTACTTC.

The chain is built from TRBV9 and TRBJ2-3, with 13 positions matching TRBD2. The CDR3 is 15 residues long. V lost 2 bases, J lost 7 bases, and 4 bases stayed unmatched. Germline V lookup: CDR1 SGDLS, CDR2 YYNGEE. CDR3 bases: TGTGCCAGCAGCGTGGGGACTAGCGGGGCTCATACGCAGTATTTT. This gives the protein CASSVGTSGAHTQYF.

The V gene is TRBV28, the J gene TRBJ2-2, with a tentative D call TRBD2 (6 bases). The germline V gene encodes CDR1 MDHEN and CDR2 SYDVKM. The CDR3 contains 16 residues. V lost 4 bases and J lost 3, with 15 bases in between. CDR3 sequence: CASSYSGHVYTGELFF. In DNA form, the CDR3 reads TGTGCCAGCAGTTATAGCGGACACGTCTACACCGGGGAGCTGTTTTTT.

The CDR3 sequence is CASSHTLLAGGDPDTQYF. DNA for the CDR3: TGTGCCAGCAGCCATACGTTGCTAGCGGGAGGGGACCCAGATACGCAGTATTTT. This chain joins TRBV5-5 and TRBJ2-3; the match to TRBD2 covers 12 bases. The V gene's germline CDR1 is SGHKS and CDR2 YYEKEE (reference sequence). V lost 4 bases and J lost 4; bases outside the gene matches: 13. CDR3 length equals 18 residues.

The chain joins TRBV19 to TRBJ2-7; 10 bases map to TRBD1. Losses at the gene ends were 5 bases for V and 3 bases for J; bases not matched to a gene: 7. Germline V gene lookup returns CDR1 LNHDA and CDR2 SQIVND (reference sequence). The CDR3 consists of 15 residues. The CDR3 DNA sequence: TGTGCCAGTAGTTACACCGGGACAGGGGACTACGAGCAGTACTTC. This sequence encodes CASSYTGTGDYEQYF.

A few counts support this clone. V gene TRBV6-1 combines with J gene TRBJ1-3; no reliable D call. CDR1 and CDR2 from the germline V gene are MNHNS and SASEGT. CDR3 length: 12 amino acids. Trimming left V 4 bases short and J 7 bases short, with 8 bases between. The DNA of the CDR3 is TGTGCCAGCAGTGTGCGATCCAACACCATATATTTT. This gives the protein CASSVRSNTIYF.

The chain carries TRBV4-1 and TRBJ2-7, with 9 bases fitting TRBD2. Trimming took 3 bases from V and 6 from J; bases not matched to a gene: 12. CDR3 length: 16 amino acids. Germline-derived CDR1 and CDR2 are MGHRA and YSYEKL. This CDR3 reads CASSQGLGAGGSEQYF. In DNA form, the CDR3 reads TGCGCCAGCAGCCAGGGCCTGGGGGCGGGGGGGAGCGAGCAGTACTTC.

The V call is TRBV2, the J call TRBJ2-3; 9 nucleotides match TRBD2. The CDR3 totals 21 residues. J was trimmed by 2 bases and V by 6 bases; bases with no gene match: 24. CDR1 is SNHLY, CDR2 FYNNEI, per germline. The CDR3 loop is CASRGLTREGGGGVPTDTQYF. The CDR3 region has the DNA TGTGCCAGCAGAGGGTTGACGCGGGAGGGAGGTGGGGGGGTGCCCACAGATACGCAGTATTTT.

The chain employs TRBV9 and TRBJ1-1, with D unclear. Trimming removed 3 bases from V and 3 bases from J, with 18 bases in between. Per the germline V gene, CDR1 is SGDLS and CDR2 is YYNGEE. The CDR3 consists of 16 residues. CDR3 nucleotide sequence: TGTGCCAGCAGCGCACGTTCCGGGATCGGGGACACTGAAGCTTTCTTT. Amino acids: CASSARSGIGDTEAFF.

V is TRBV11-2 and J is TRBJ2-7, with 12 bases that match TRBD2. The germline V gene has CDR1 SGHAT and CDR2 FQNNGV. Germline trimming cut 2 bases from V and 5 bases from J; bases unmatched to any gene: 10. There are 17 residues in the CDR3. This chain's CDR3 is CASSLRGRTSGNHEQYF. The CDR3 DNA is TGTGCCAGCAGCTTAAGAGGCCGGACTAGCGGGAACCACGAGCAGTACTTC.

Concerning this clone: This same CDR3 is encoded by further DNA sequences in the sample. The J gene is TRBJ1-5, the V gene TRBV6-5, with D uncertain. The V end lost 0 bases, the J end lost 7 bases, and 10 bases lay between the germline ends. CDR3 length equals 14 residues. In germline, CDR1 is MNHEY, CDR2 SVGAGI. As DNA, the CDR3 is TGTGCCAGCAGTTACTCTACGGGAGGCCAGCCCCAGCATTTT. Translated, it gives CASSYSTGGQPQHF.

The chain recombines TRBV27 with TRBJ2-3; 10 nucleotides line up with TRBD2. Unmatched junction bases numbered 11, after V lost 4 bases and J lost 13 bases. This CDR3 contains 14 residues. Germline values: CDR1 MNHEY, CDR2 SMNVEV (reference sequence). The CDR3 bases are TGTGCCAGCAGTTCCTCCCCTAGCGGGGGCCGGGAGTATTTT. This encodes CASSSSPSGGREYF.

The chain carries TRBV7-9 and TRBJ1-4; TRBD1 matches at 7 bases. The germline gives CDR1 SEHNR, CDR2 FQNEAQ (reference sequence). The CDR3 sequence is 14 residues long. J gave up 7 bases and V 5 bases, and 7 bases lay outside the gene matches. Written as DNA, the CDR3 is TGTGCCAGCAGCAAGACAGGGAACGGTGAAAAACTGTTTTTT. Translation gives CASSKTGNGEKLFF.

The chain has TRBV27 and TRBJ2-7, with D maybe TRBD1 (6 bases). Germline assignment: CDR1 MNHEY and CDR2 SMNVEV (reference sequence). The CDR3 is 15 amino acids. The V and J ends lost 4 bases and 2 bases respectively, with 15 bases between them. CDR3 nucleotides: TGTGCCAGCAGTTCGCAGGGGATTGACCCCTACGAGCAGTACTTC. Amino acid sequence: CASSSQGIDPYEQYF.

The chain couples TRBV18 to TRBJ2-3; D unresolved. Germline CDR1 is KGHSH and CDR2 is LQKENI. Trimming removed 3 bases from V and 2 bases from J, with 9 bases in between. The CDR3 consists of 14 residues. The CDR3 spells CASSPVEYTDTQYF. CDR3 DNA sequence: TGTGCCAGCTCACCGGTAGAGTACACAGATACGCAGTATTTT.

The chain carries TRBV9 and TRBJ2-5; the match to TRBD1 covers 10 bases. Germline lookup yields CDR1 SGDLS and CDR2 YYNGEE. J lost 5 bases, V lost 2 bases, and 3 bases had no gene match. This CDR3 spans 14 amino acids. The CDR3, as DNA: TGTGCCAGCAGCGTCGGGACAGGGGTCGAGACCCAGTACTTC. The encoded protein is CASSVGTGVETQYF.

V gene TRBV7-9 combines with J gene TRBJ2-5; D gene uncertain. Germline CDR1 reads SEHNR; CDR2 reads FQNEAQ (reference sequence). V lost 5 bases and J lost 0, with 10 bases in between. This CDR3 comprises 14 residues. CDR3 nucleotides: TGTGCCAGCAGCCCCTTTCGGGACCAAGAGACCCAGTACTTC. Translation: CASSPFRDQETQYF.

The rearrangement uses TRBV7-3 and TRBJ2-2; D is perhaps TRBD1 (7 bases). The CDR3 loop spans 16 amino acids. Germline V gives CDR1 SGHTA, CDR2 FQGTGA. V gave up 5 bases and J gave up 5 bases, with 18 bases separating them. The CDR3 is CASSPGGTPTTGELFF. DNA of the CDR3: TGTGCCAGCAGCCCAGGGGGGACTCCAACGACCGGGGAGCTGTTTTTT.

The CDR3 nucleotides read TGTGCCAGCAGTGAACGGGGAGGAAGTAGCGGCTACACCTTC. It encodes CASSERGGSSGYTF. The V gene is TRBV2, the J gene TRBJ1-2; D is unclear. V was clipped by 2 bases and J by 8 bases, with 15 bases between them. CDR3 size: 14 residues. Germline lookup yields CDR1 SNHLY and CDR2 FYNNEI.

V and J are TRBV6-1 and TRBJ2-5; 14 nucleotides line up with TRBD2. Trimming took 3 bases from V and 4 from J; bases not matched to a gene: 7. Germline V gives CDR1 MNHNS, CDR2 SASEGT. This CDR3 region has 17 residues. The CDR3 DNA reads TGTGCCAGCAGTGACTTCCGACTAGCGGGGGGGCTAGAGACCCAGTACTTC. This translates into CASSDFRLAGGLETQYF.

The V gene is TRBV19, the J gene TRBJ2-7; 8 bases map to TRBD1. The trim removed 4 bases at V and 2 bases at J, leaving 10 bases unmatched. Germline V gives CDR1 LNHDA, CDR2 SQIVND (reference sequence). The CDR3 has 16 amino acids. The CDR3 region has the DNA TGTGCCAGTAGTACCTCCTCCCTGACAGGGGCCTACGAGCAGTACTTC. This sequence encodes CASSTSSLTGAYEQYF.

The genes are TRBV5-1 and TRBJ1-6; D call uncertain. This CDR3 contains 13 residues. The V gene's germline CDR1 is SGHRS and CDR2 YFSETQ. Trimming pared 5 bases from V and 5 bases from J, leaving 8 bases between. In DNA, the CDR3 is TGCGCCAGCAGTGTAGAAGATAATTCACCCCTCCACTTT. The encoded protein is CASSVEDNSPLHF.

This rearrangement joins TRBV27 to TRBJ2-7; a weak D match, TRBD2 (7 bases). Germline values: CDR1 MNHEY, CDR2 SMNVEV (reference sequence). The V and J ends lost 0 bases and 0 bases respectively, with 18 bases between them. The length of the CDR3 is 18 residues. The CDR3 bases are TGTGCCAGCAGTTTATCTTTTAGGGGGGGAGGGAGCTCCTACGAGCAGTACTTC. Translating gives CASSLSFRGGGSSYEQYF.

In this sample, this clone turned up a few times. The chain uses TRBV29-1 and TRBJ2-7, with TRBD1 as a possible D gene (5 bases). Per the germline V gene, CDR1 is SQVTM and CDR2 is ANQGSEA. V lost 7 bases and J lost 3, with 28 bases in between. The CDR3 runs 17 residues. The CDR3: CSADGSLAGLYLYEQYF. In DNA form, the CDR3 reads TGCAGCGCCGATGGAAGCCTCGCAGGGCTCTACCTCTACGAGCAGTACTTC.

The chain recombines TRBV6-1 with TRBJ2-1; TRBD2 aligns across 9 bases. Per germline, CDR1 MNHNS and CDR2 SASEGT. The CDR3 is 19 amino acids. Losses at the gene ends were 4 bases for V and 3 bases for J; bases not matched to a gene: 16. DNA of the CDR3: TGTGCCAGCAGTGTCCGATCAGCACTAGCGGGCAACCGCTACAATGAGCAGTTCTTC. It encodes CASSVRSALAGNRYNEQFF.

A note on this clone: The final CDR3 position lacks the conserved phenylalanine or tryptophan, pointing to a likely read error. The V gene is TRBV6-5, the J gene TRBJ1-2, with D uncertain. V lost 6 bases, J lost 4 bases, and 9 bases lay in between. This CDR3 spans 12 amino acids. Germline-derived CDR1 and CDR2 are MNHEY and SVGAGI. CDR3: CASRDTFYGYTS. The CDR3 DNA sequence: TGTGCCAGCAGAGACACCTTCTATGGCTACACCTCC.